This TCR beta chain was sequenced in a study of T cell changes during pregnancy in multiple sclerosis. The CDR3 consists of 14 residues. V was cut by 5 bases and J by 1 base, with 11 bases left in between. CDR1 LNHDA and CDR2 SQIVND come from the germline V gene (reference sequence). Produced via immunoSEQ multiplex PCR; TCRdb's table is partial and in-frame only. The repertoire includes under 150,000 clones, around 95% of them detected once, and more than 0.4% sits in the top ten. This specimen consisted of peripheral blood, obtained after pregnancy. This TCR was sampled from a female donor with multiple sclerosis, enrolled in a pregnancy study. V is TRBV19 and J is TRBJ1-1, with D maybe TRBD1 (6 bases). As DNA, the CDR3 is TGTGCCAGTAGTCCATGGGGACAGAACACTGAAGCTTTCTTT. Amino acids: CASSPWGQNTEAFF. The variable domain in full, with the rest retrieved from reference TRBV19 and TRBJ1-1, is DGGITQSPKYLFRKEGQNVTLSCEQNLNHDAMYWYRQDPGQGLRLIYYSQIVNDFQKGDIAEGYSVSREKKESFPLTVTSAQKNPTAFYLCASSPWGQNTEAFFGQGTRLTVV.